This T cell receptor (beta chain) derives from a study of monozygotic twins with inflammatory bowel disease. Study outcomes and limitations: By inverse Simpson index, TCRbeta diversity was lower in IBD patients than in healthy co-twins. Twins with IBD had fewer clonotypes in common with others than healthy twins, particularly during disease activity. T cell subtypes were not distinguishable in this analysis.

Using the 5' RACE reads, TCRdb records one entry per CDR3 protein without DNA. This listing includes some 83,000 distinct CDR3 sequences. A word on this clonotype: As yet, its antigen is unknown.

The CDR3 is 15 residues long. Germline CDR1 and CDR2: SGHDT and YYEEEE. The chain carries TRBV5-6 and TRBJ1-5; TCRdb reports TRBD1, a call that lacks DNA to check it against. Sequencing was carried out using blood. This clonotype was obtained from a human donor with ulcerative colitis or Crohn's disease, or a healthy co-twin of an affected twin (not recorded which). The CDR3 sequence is CASSETGTGNQPQHF.